This T cell receptor beta chain is from a study of blood T cell repertoires in COVID-19. Overall study: Samples came from the United States, Italy and Spain, spanning acute and convalescent COVID-19.

TCRdb keeps only in-frame clones here, not all; method: immunoSEQ multiplex PCR. The repertoire holds about 39,000 clones, with 80% to 90% as singletons. The receptor was derived from a man between 60 and 70 years old in a cohort sampled during active COVID-19. Sequencing was performed on peripheral blood.

In DNA form, the CDR3 reads TGTGCCAGCAGTGTGTATATCGCTGAAGCTTTCTTT. This gives the protein CASSVYIAEAFF. The chain is built from TRBV2 and TRBJ1-1, with D hard to call. The CDR3 is made up of 12 amino acids. Trimming stripped 4 bases from V and 6 bases from J, with 9 bases between. Germline loops: CDR1 SNHLY, CDR2 FYNNEI. Looking up the rest from reference TRBV2 and TRBJ1-1 gives the full variable domain: EPEVTQTPSHQVTQMGQEVILRCVPISNHLYFYWYRQILGQKVEFLVSFYNNEISEKSEIFDDQFSVERPDGSNFTLKIRSTKLEDSAMYFCASSVYIAEAFFGQGTRLTVV.